This TCR beta chain was sequenced in a study of blood T cell repertoires in COVID-19. Study processing details: Reference gene primer amplification yielded estimated nucleated cell counts. Measured with immunoSEQ multiplex PCR; TCRdb has only the in-frame clones, and not every one. Clonal size and the V and J genes are those of that table, whereas D and trimming came from the DNA. The sample yields roughly 120,000 clones, under 90% seen once. Germline V gene data show CDR1 as LNHDA and CDR2 as SQIVND (reference sequence). The length of the CDR3 is 15 residues. The trim removed 6 bases at V and 5 bases at J, leaving 10 bases unmatched. There are a few counts of this clone.

The TCR comes from a woman aged 50 to 65 with acute or convalescent COVID-19. The genes are TRBV19 and TRBJ1-1; 9 bases line up with TRBD1. The sample comprised peripheral blood. CDR3 bases: TGTGCCAGTAGCCAGGGACAGGGTTCGGGTACTGAAGCTTTCTTT. Protein product: CASSQGQGSGTEAFF.